A single sample is the source of the 5 T cell receptor beta chains below, sequenced in a study of blood T cell repertoires in COVID-19. Produced via immunoSEQ multiplex PCR; TCRdb's table is partial and in-frame only. The table includes over 200,000 clones, approximately 87% detected once. The source material was PBMCs or T cells enriched from blood (not recorded which). The receptors derive from a woman in her forties or fifties in a cohort exposed to, infected with or recovered from COVID-19 (not recorded which).

The chain uses TRBV24-1 and TRBJ1-5; 7 bases agree with TRBD1. The germline gives CDR1 KGHDR, CDR2 SFDVKD. This CDR3 comprises 16 residues. J was trimmed by 0 bases and V by 3 bases; bases with no gene match: 4. CDR3 protein: CATSDPGTDSNQPQHF. The CDR3 DNA sequence: TGTGCCACCAGTGATCCTGGGACAGATAGCAATCAGCCCCAGCATTTT.

This rearrangement joins TRBV7-2 to TRBJ1-2; D ambiguous. The germline V gene encodes CDR1 SGHTA and CDR2 FQGNSA. V was pared by 4 bases and J by 8 bases, with 14 bases between. The CDR3 runs to 13 residues. The CDR3 protein is CASSSPGPRGYTF. Written as DNA, the CDR3 is TGTGCCAGCAGCTCACCAGGCCCCCGAGGCTACACCTTC.

The chain joins TRBV5-8 to TRBJ1-5, with no clear D. The V end was cut by 4 bases, the J end by 6 bases, with 14 bases between. In germline, CDR1 is SGHTS, CDR2 YDEGEE. The CDR3 consists of 14 residues. CDR3 region: CASSTRGSRQPQHF. The CDR3 DNA reads TGTGCCAGCAGCACCCGGGGTAGCCGTCAGCCCCAGCATTTT. Full variable domain (missing parts from reference TRBV5-8 and TRBJ1-5): EAGVTQSPTHLIKTRGQQATLRCSPISGHTSVYWYQQALGLGLQFLLWYDEGEERNRGNFPPRFSGRQFPNYSSELNVNALELEDSALYLCASSTRGSRQPQHFGDGTRLSIL.

This chain links TRBV7-3 with TRBJ1-5; TRBD1 matches at 9 bases. J lost 0 bases, V lost 7 bases, and 13 bases had no gene match. Germline V gene lookup returns CDR1 SGHTA and CDR2 FQGTGA. The CDR3 length is 18 residues. The CDR3 region has the DNA TGTGCCAGCATGGGGGGGACAGGGTACGGGAATAGCAATCAGCCCCAGCATTTT. Residues: CASMGGTGYGNSNQPQHF.

This clone was seen just once. The J gene is TRBJ2-1, the V gene TRBV5-5; tentatively, D is TRBD2 (6 bases). Trimming took 6 bases from V and 1 from J, leaving 14 bases between them. From germline, CDR1 is SGHKS and CDR2 YYEKEE (reference sequence). This CDR3 comprises 15 residues. CDR3 region: CASTTNRGSYNEQFF. The CDR3 DNA reads as TGTGCCAGCACCACAAACCGGGGGTCCTACAATGAGCAGTTCTTC. Supplemented by reference TRBV5-5 and TRBJ2-1, the full variable domain reads DAGVTQSPTHLIKTRGQQVTLRCSPISGHKSVSWYQQVLGQGPQFIFQYYEKEERGRGNFPDRFSARQFPNYSSELNVNALLLGDSALYLCASTTNRGSYNEQFFGPGTRLTVL.